Given below is one T cell receptor (beta chain) in context. What it binds is unknown. This specimen belongs to a study of shared clonotypes between healthy human individuals. The CDR3 length is 22 residues. Germline trimming cut 0 bases from V and 4 bases from J; bases unmatched to any gene: 22. Germline CDR1 GTSNPN, CDR2 SVGIG (reference sequence). Study-level results: Deeper or shallower sequencing was expected to change how clonotypes are shared among donors.

Here immunoSEQ multiplex PCR was the method, and the copy in TCRdb shows in-frame clones only, minus some. The repertoire holds hundreds of thousands of clones, with about 80% as singletons. The V call is TRBV30, the J call TRBJ2-6; 9 bases line up with TRBD1. This clonotype originated in a woman in her thirties or forties in good health. Some clones in this sample may be carry-over from other donors' samples. The sequenced sample consisted of PBMCs. The CDR3, as DNA: TGTGCCTGGAGTGTACTGTGGGCCCTTCCGGGACAGGGTGGTGCCGGGGCCAACGTCCTGACTTTC. Translation: CAWSVLWALPGQGGAGANVLTF.